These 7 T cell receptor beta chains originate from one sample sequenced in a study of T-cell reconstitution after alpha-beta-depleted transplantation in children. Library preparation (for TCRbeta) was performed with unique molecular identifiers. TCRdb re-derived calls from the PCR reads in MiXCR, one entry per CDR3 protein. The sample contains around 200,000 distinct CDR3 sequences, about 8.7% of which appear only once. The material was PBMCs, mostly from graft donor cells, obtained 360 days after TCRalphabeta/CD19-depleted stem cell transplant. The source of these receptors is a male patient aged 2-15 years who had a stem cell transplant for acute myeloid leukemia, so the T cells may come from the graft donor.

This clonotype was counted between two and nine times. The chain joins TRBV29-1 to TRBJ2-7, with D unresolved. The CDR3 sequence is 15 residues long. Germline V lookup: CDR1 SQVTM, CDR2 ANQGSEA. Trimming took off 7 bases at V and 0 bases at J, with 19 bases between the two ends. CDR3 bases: TGCAGCGGTCTAAGCCCGGGTCTGAGCTCCTACGAGCAGTACTTC. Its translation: CSGLSPGLSSYEQYF.

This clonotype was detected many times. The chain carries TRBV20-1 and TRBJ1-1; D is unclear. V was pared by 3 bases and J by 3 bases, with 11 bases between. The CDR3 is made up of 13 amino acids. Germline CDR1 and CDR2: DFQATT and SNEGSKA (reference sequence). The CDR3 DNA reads TGCAGTGCTAGGACGGAATGGGACACTGAAGCTTTCTTT. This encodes CSARTEWDTEAFF.

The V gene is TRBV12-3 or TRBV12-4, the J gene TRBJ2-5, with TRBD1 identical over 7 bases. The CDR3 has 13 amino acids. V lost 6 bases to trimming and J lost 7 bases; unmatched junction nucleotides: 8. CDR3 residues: CASRTQGSGTQYF. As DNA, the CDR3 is TGTGCCAGCAGGACACAGGGGAGCGGGACCCAGTACTTC.

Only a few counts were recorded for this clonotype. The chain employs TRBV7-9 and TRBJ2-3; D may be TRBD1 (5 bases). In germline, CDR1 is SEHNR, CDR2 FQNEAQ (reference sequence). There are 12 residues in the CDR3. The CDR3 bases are TGTGCGGTTGGACAAGACACAGATACGCAGTATTTT. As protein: CAVGQDTDTQYF.

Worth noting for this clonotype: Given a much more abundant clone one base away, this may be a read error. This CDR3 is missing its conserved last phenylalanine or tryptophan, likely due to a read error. The CDR3 spells CASTEVVVPEAFY. The CDR3 DNA reads TGTGCCAGCACCGAAGTGGTGGTACCTGAAGCTTTCTAT. This chain links TRBV5-6 with TRBJ1-1; no clear D gene. Germline lookup yields CDR1 SGHDT and CDR2 YYEEEE. V lost 6 bases and J 6 bases, leaving 15 bases between the germline ends. The CDR3 has 13 amino acids.

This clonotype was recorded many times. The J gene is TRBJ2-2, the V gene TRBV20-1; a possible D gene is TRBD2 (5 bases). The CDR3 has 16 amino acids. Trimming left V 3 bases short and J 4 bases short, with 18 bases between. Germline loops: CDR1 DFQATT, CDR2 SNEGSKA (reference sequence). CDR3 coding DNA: TGCAGTGCTAGTCTCGGGAACAACGCCATCACCGGGGAGCTGTTTTTT. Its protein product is CSASLGNNAITGELFF.

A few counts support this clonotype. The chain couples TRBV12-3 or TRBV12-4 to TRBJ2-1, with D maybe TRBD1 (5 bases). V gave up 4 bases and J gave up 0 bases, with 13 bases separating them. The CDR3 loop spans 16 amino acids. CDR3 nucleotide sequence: TGTGCCAGCAGTTCCTCTCTAGGGGACTCCTACAATGAGCAGTTCTTC. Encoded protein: CASSSSLGDSYNEQFF.